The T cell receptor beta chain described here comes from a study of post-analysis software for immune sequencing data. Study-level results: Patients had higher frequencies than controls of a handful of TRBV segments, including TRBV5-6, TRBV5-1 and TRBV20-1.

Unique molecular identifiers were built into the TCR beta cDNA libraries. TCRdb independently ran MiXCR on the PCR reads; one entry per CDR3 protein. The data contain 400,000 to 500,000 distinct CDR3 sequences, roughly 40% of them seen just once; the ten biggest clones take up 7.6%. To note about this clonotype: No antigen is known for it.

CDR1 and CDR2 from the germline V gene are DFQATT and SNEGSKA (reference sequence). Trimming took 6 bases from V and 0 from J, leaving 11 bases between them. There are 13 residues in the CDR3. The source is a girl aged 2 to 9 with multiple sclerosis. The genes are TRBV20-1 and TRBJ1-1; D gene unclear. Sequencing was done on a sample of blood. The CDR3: CSAAGDMNTEAFF. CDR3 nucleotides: TGCAGTGCAGCGGGTGATATGAACACTGAAGCTTTCTTT.